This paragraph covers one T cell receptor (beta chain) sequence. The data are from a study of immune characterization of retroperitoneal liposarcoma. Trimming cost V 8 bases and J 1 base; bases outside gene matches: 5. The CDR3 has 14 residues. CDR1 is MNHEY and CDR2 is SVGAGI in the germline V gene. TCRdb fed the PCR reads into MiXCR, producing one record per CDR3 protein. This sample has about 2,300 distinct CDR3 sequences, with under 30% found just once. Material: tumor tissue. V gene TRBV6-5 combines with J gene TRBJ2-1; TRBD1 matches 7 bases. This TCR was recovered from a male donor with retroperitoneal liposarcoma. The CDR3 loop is CASANRGSYNEQFF. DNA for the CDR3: TGTGCCAGCGCGAACAGGGGTTCCTACAATGAGCAGTTCTTC.